Each of the 5 T cell receptor beta chains below was sequenced from the same sample in a study of cytomegalovirus exposure and HLA in healthy donors. 13 Jbeta primers and 60 Vbeta primers were used for the PCR. Using immunoSEQ multiplex PCR, the repertoire was profiled, and TCRdb retains in-frame clones only, with some absent. The sample contains 150,000 to 200,000 clones, roughly 79% of which appear only once. The sequenced sample was PBMCs. Receptors originate from a man aged 35 to 55 in good health and CMV-seropositive.

The chain has TRBV19 and TRBJ2-2, with a possible D match to TRBD2 (7 bases). Trimming removed 4 bases from V and 8 bases from J, with 11 bases in between. CDR3 size: 13 residues. Germline-derived CDR1 and CDR2 are LNHDA and SQIVND (reference sequence). CDR3: CASSTGGPGELFF. The DNA of the CDR3 is TGTGCCAGTAGTACGGGGGGCCCTGGGGAGCTGTTTTTT.

The genes are TRBV4-2 and TRBJ2-3, with 7 bases lining up with TRBD2. This CDR3 region has 17 residues. Germline CDR1 is LGHNA and CDR2 is YNFKEQ. Unmatched junction bases numbered 6, after V lost 0 bases and J lost 0 bases. CDR3 sequence: CASSQDRGAGSTDTQYF. DNA for the CDR3: TGTGCCAGCAGCCAAGATCGGGGAGCGGGAAGCACAGATACGCAGTATTTT.

This clone occurred once. The chain uses TRBV12-2 and TRBJ2-7; the table's D gene call, TRBD2, was not cross checked with the DNA. TRBV12-2 is a pseudogene locus. The CDR3 length is 15 residues. CDR3 sequence reads: CASRSRIGSSYEQYF. The CDR3 DNA sequence: TGTGCAAGTCGCTCCAGGATTGGGAGCTCCTACGAGCAGTACTTC.

With regard to this clone: This same CDR3 is encoded by further DNA sequences in the sample. The gene calls are TRBV7-3 and TRBJ2-1; D gene uncertain. The V and J ends lost 2 bases and 5 bases respectively, with 7 bases between them. Germline CDR1 SGHTA, CDR2 FQGTGA. The CDR3 runs 13 residues. The CDR3 loop reads CASSLGLNNEQFF. The CDR3 coding sequence is TGTGCCAGCAGCTTAGGGCTCAACAATGAGCAGTTCTTC.

This clone was seen a single time. J is TRBJ2-7 and V is TRBV6-6, with 9 bases lining up with TRBD1. V dropped 4 bases and J dropped 2; count of bases not matched to a gene: 9. CDR1 and CDR2 (germline): MNHNY, SVGAGI (reference sequence). The CDR3 contains 16 residues. Here the CDR3 DNA reads TGTGCCAGCAGTTCTCTCGCAGGGGACAGGGCCTACGAGCAGTACTTC. Its protein product is CASSSLAGDRAYEQYF.